This TCR beta chain is drawn from a study of T cells in Graves' hyperthyroidism and ophthalmopathy. V shed 5 bases, J shed 4 bases, and the junction held 10 bases outside the gene matches. The V gene's germline CDR1 is SGHRS and CDR2 YFSETQ. This CDR3 is 16 amino acids long. Study conclusions and caveats: Blood shared most expanded thyroid clonotypes above 0.001. Ophthalmopathy stood apart from stable hyperthyroidism in a 13 V-J model.

This clonotype was observed a few times. Its matching antigen is unknown. Researchers amplified the TCR beta CDR3 regions from RNA transcripts. TCR CDR3 underwent first-round RT-PCR with the HTBI primer set. TCRdb recomputed calls from the multiplex PCR reads with MiXCR, one row per CDR3 protein. The sample contains 300,000 to 450,000 distinct CDR3 sequences, roughly 13% of which appear only once. When ophthalmopathy did not progress within 18 months, Graves' hyperthyroidism was considered stable. The rearrangement joins TRBV5-1 to TRBJ2-3, with TRBD2 matching over 10 bases. The clonotype originates from a woman aged 60-75 years with Graves' hyperthyroidism. The sample consisted of blood. The CDR3 loop is CASSPIAGGTADTQYF. The CDR3 DNA follows: TGCGCCAGCAGTCCAATAGCGGGGGGCACGGCAGATACGCAGTATTTT.